The next 32 T cell receptor beta chains were all read from a single sample in a study of blood T cell repertoires in COVID-19. Generated by immunoSEQ multiplex PCR, the TCRdb table keeps only in-frame clones and is missing some. The table lists just under 80,000 clones, about four fifths of them singletons. Sequences were obtained from peripheral blood. The source is a woman aged 70 to 79 with acute or convalescent COVID-19.

The chain combines TRBV9 with TRBJ1-1, with 7 bases identical to TRBD1. The CDR3 runs to 14 residues. Trimming cost V 3 bases and J 4 bases; bases outside gene matches: 6. Germline V lookup: CDR1 SGDLS, CDR2 YYNGEE. CDR3: CASSGGGGGTEAFF. DNA of the CDR3: TGTGCCAGCAGCGGAGGGGGCGGCGGCACTGAAGCTTTCTTT.

The gene calls are TRBV9 and TRBJ2-1; 11 positions agree with TRBD2. Trimming at V came to 3 bases and at J to 3 bases, leaving 5 bases not matched to a gene. The CDR3 extends over 16 amino acids. The germline V gene has CDR1 SGDLS and CDR2 YYNGEE. The CDR3, as DNA: TGTGCCAGCAGCGCGGGGACTAGCGGATTCTACAATGAGCAGTTCTTC. It specifies CASSAGTSGFYNEQFF.

The chain has TRBV5-1 and TRBJ1-1, with D maybe TRBD1 (5 bases). This CDR3 is built from 21 residues. V was cut by 4 bases and J by 10 bases, with 41 bases left in between. Germline values: CDR1 SGHRS, CDR2 YFSETQ. Here the CDR3 DNA reads TGCGCCAGCAGCACTCCCTTCACCAAGAAGACAGACCAGAGAAAAAGGGTTGTAGCTTTCTTT. This gives the protein CASSTPFTKKTDQRKRVVAFF.

Remarks on this clone: This specimen includes other DNA sequences encoding the same CDR3. This chain links TRBV5-1 with TRBJ2-1; TRBD2 aligns across 12 bases. CDR1 is SGHRS and CDR2 is YFSETQ in the germline V gene. After removal of 0 bases from V and 10 bases from J, the junction contained 5 bases not matched to a gene. The CDR3 runs 15 residues. The CDR3 nucleotides are TGCGCCAGCAGCTTGGGGCTAGCGGGAGGGAACGAGCAGTTCTTC. Translation: CASSLGLAGGNEQFF.

V is TRBV5-4 and J is TRBJ1-1; D possibly corresponds to TRBD1 (5 bases). V lost 2 bases to trimming and J lost 1 base, with 12 bases between them. From germline, CDR1 is SGHNT and CDR2 YYREEE (reference sequence). The CDR3 totals 15 residues. DNA of the CDR3: TGTGCCAGCAGCTTCGAACAGGACAAGAACACTGAAGCTTTCTTT. It is translated as CASSFEQDKNTEAFF.

The CDR3 DNA reads TGTGCCAGCAGCCGGATCGGATCAGGGAACACTGAAGCTTTCTTT. Translation: CASSRIGSGNTEAFF. This sequence joins TRBV3-1 (or the pseudogene TRBV3-2) and TRBJ1-1, with unresolved D. The ends were cut back, 4 bases at V and 1 base at J, with 13 bases in the middle. The CDR3 sequence is 15 residues long. CDR1 and CDR2 from the germline V gene are LGHDT and YNNKEL (reference sequence).

The genes are TRBV10-3 and TRBJ2-3, with TRBD2 matching 11 bases. The V and J ends lost 0 bases and 7 bases, in that order; junction bases with no gene match: 6. Germline V gene lookup returns CDR1 ENHRY and CDR2 SYGVKD. The CDR3 is 16 residues long. The CDR3 sequence is CAISESTSGGMNTQYF. CDR3 bases: TGTGCCATCAGTGAGTCTACTAGCGGGGGCATGAATACGCAGTATTTT.

The rearrangement links TRBV13 to TRBJ1-1, with D unclear. Germline CDR1 and CDR2: PRHDT and FYEKMQ (reference sequence). CDR3 length: 15 residues. Trimming removed 5 bases at V and 1 base at J, with 14 bases between. The CDR3 DNA reads as TGTGCCAGCAGCGAACAAGGACGGGGGAACACTGAAGCTTTCTTT. Residues: CASSEQGRGNTEAFF.

CDR3 amino acids: CASSQSILQRELSGEQFF. CDR3 bases: TGCGCCAGCAGCCAAAGTATTCTGCAGCGGGAGCTTTCGGGTGAGCAGTTCTTC. This sequence joins TRBV4-1 and TRBJ2-1; 8 bases are a match to TRBD2. CDR1 is MGHRA and CDR2 is YSYEKL in the germline V gene. The CDR3 length is 18 residues. V lost 2 bases to trimming and J lost 9 bases; unmatched junction nucleotides: 18.

The V gene is TRBV19, the J gene TRBJ1-1, with TRBD1 as a possible D gene (6 bases). The CDR3 is 16 residues long. Germline CDR1 LNHDA, CDR2 SQIVND (reference sequence). Trimming left V 1 base short and J 6 bases short, with 18 bases between. The CDR3 sequence: CASSIVWGQPTAEAFF. In DNA form, the CDR3 reads TGTGCCAGTAGTATAGTTTGGGGGCAACCTACTGCTGAAGCTTTCTTT.

CDR3 protein: CASSLFGWASSYNEQFF. CDR3 nucleotide sequence: TGTGCCAGCAGCTTATTTGGCTGGGCATCCTCCTACAATGAGCAGTTCTTC. The chain is built from TRBV7-8 and TRBJ2-1; no reliable D call. The CDR3 consists of 17 residues. V lost 2 bases to trimming and J lost 0 bases, with 14 bases between them. Germline V gene data show CDR1 as SGHVS and CDR2 as FQNEAQ.

The gene calls are TRBV7-9 and TRBJ1-4; D not certain. The CDR3 length is 14 residues. Germline loops: CDR1 SEHNR, CDR2 FQNEAQ (reference sequence). The V and J ends lost 1 base and 4 bases respectively, with 7 bases between them. CDR3 DNA: TGTGCCAGCAGCTTAGTCGAGATTAATGAAAAACTGTTTTTT. Amino acids: CASSLVEINEKLFF.

This clone came up once. The chain has TRBV21-1 and TRBJ2-3; the D call of TRBD2 is as the table states it, not checked on the DNA. TRBV21-1 is shown as a pseudogene. The CDR3 totals 21 residues. The CDR3 region is CASRFGASPGLAGGPTDTQYF. The CDR3 nucleotides are TGTGCCAGCCGTTTCGGGGCCTCACCGGGACTAGCGGGAGGGCCGACAGATACGCAGTATTTT.

Only a few counts were recorded for this clone. The chain recombines TRBV7-2 with TRBJ2-3; TRBD2 aligns across 13 bases. Germline V gene sequence: CDR1 SGHTA, CDR2 FQGNSA. The length of the CDR3 is 15 residues. V shed 3 bases and J 4 bases; nucleotides not matched to a gene: 1. CDR3 nucleotides: TGTGCCAGCAGCTTTGGACTAGCGGGAGCAGATACGCAGTATTTT. Amino acid sequence: CASSFGLAGADTQYF.

V usage is TRBV11-3 and J usage is TRBJ2-3, with 11 bases lining up with TRBD2. Germline values: CDR1 SGHNT, CDR2 YENEEA. The CDR3 extends over 17 amino acids. The ends lost 5 bases at V and 0 bases at J; junction bases unmatched: 7. The CDR3 DNA is TGTGCCAGCAGCCTTGGGACTAGCGGATATAGCACAGATACGCAGTATTTT. Translating it yields CASSLGTSGYSTDTQYF.

The rearrangement links TRBV5-1 to TRBJ1-6; D may be TRBD1 (5 bases). Trimming removed 5 bases at V and 6 bases at J, with 12 bases between. The CDR3 is 14 residues long. Germline CDR1 and CDR2: SGHRS and YFSETQ. In DNA form, the CDR3 reads TGCGCCAGCAGGGAGCGGGACCTTAATTCACCCCTCCACTTT. Encoded protein: CASRERDLNSPLHF.

The chain uses TRBV19 and TRBJ2-7; TRBD1 matches at 9 bases. The ends lost 6 bases at V and 3 bases at J; junction bases unmatched: 6. The CDR3 spans 14 residues. Germline V gene sequence: CDR1 LNHDA, CDR2 SQIVND (reference sequence). The CDR3 DNA reads as TGTGCCAGTAGATCCGGGACAGGGTACTACGAGCAGTACTTC. It yields the protein CASRSGTGYYEQYF.

The chain recombines TRBV6-1 with TRBJ2-3; perhaps TRBD1 as D (6 bases). Germline V lookup: CDR1 MNHNS, CDR2 SASEGT. Trimming cost V 1 base and J 4 bases, with 12 bases left between them. The CDR3 has 15 residues. CDR3 DNA: TGTGCCAGCAGTGAAGGAAACCACAGGGCAGATACGCAGTATTTT. It yields the protein CASSEGNHRADTQYF.

V gene TRBV6-5 combines with J gene TRBJ1-5, with a weak D call TRBD1 (6 bases). Per germline, CDR1 MNHEY and CDR2 SVGAGI. This CDR3 is built from 14 residues. V gave up 5 bases and J gave up 2 bases, with 10 bases separating them. The CDR3 sequence is CASSQQGGNQPQHF. DNA of the CDR3: TGTGCCAGCAGTCAACAGGGAGGCAATCAGCCCCAGCATTTT.

V is TRBV6-1 and J is TRBJ2-1; D is perhaps TRBD1 (5 bases). V was clipped by 2 bases and J by 9 bases, with 17 bases between them. The CDR3 has 15 residues. Germline CDR1 is MNHNS and CDR2 is SASEGT. The CDR3 loop is CASSETTLSRGEQFF. The CDR3 region has the DNA TGTGCCAGCAGTGAAACCACCCTCTCAAGGGGTGAGCAGTTCTTC.

This rearrangement joins TRBV6-4 to TRBJ1-5; D remains unclear. Germline V gives CDR1 MRHNA, CDR2 SNTAGT. This CDR3 spans 23 amino acids. V was clipped by 0 bases and J by 0 bases, with 30 bases between them. In DNA, the CDR3 is TGTGCCAGCAGTGACTCTAGGTTGGCCGACGGGTCCAGCTCTGAAAATAGCAATCAGCCCCAGCATTTT. Protein product: CASSDSRLADGSSSENSNQPQHF.

The V call is TRBV7-9, the J call TRBJ2-1; a possible D gene is TRBD2 (6 bases). This CDR3 is built from 13 residues. Between the trimmed V and J ends, which lost 8 bases and 9 bases, there was a span of 17 bases. Germline CDR1 is SEHNR and CDR2 is FQNEAQ (reference sequence). In DNA form, the CDR3 reads TGTGCCAGCTCGGAGGGAAGGGCGGGTGAGCAGTTCTTC. Its translation is CASSEGRAGEQFF.

This clone has only a few counts. CDR3 sequence reads: CASSERERSSEQYF. In DNA, the CDR3 is TGTGCCAGCAGCGAACGGGAGAGGAGCTCCGAGCAGTACTTC. The chain uses TRBV5-4 and TRBJ2-7, with D perhaps matching TRBD2 (6 bases). The V gene lost 4 bases and the J gene lost 6 bases, with 17 bases spanning the gap. This CDR3 is 14 amino acids long. CDR1 SGHNT and CDR2 YYREEE come from the germline V gene (reference sequence).

The chain couples TRBV5-5 to TRBJ1-4; D gene unclear. V lost 0 bases and J 8 bases, leaving 17 bases between the germline ends. Germline assignment: CDR1 SGHKS and CDR2 YYEKEE (reference sequence). This CDR3 spans 16 amino acids. CDR3 sequence: CASSLGQVDFYEKLFF. For the CDR3, the DNA is TGTGCCAGCAGCTTGGGGCAGGTGGATTTTTACGAAAAACTGTTTTTT.

This sequence joins TRBV29-1 and TRBJ2-2, with a possible D match to TRBD2 (6 bases). This CDR3 spans 14 amino acids. CDR1 and CDR2 from the germline V gene are SQVTM and ANQGSEA. V dropped 1 base and J dropped 1 base, with 7 bases sitting between them. Written as DNA, the CDR3 is TGCAGCGTTGAAGTGGGAGGGAACACCGGGGAGCTGTTTTTT. Its translation is CSVEVGGNTGELFF.

The chain carries TRBV19 and TRBJ1-2, with a tentative D call TRBD1 (5 bases). CDR3 size: 14 residues. Per the germline V gene, CDR1 is LNHDA and CDR2 is SQIVND (reference sequence). Trimming pared 2 bases from V and 4 bases from J, leaving 11 bases between. The CDR3 DNA reads TGTGCCAGTAGTATACAGGGCTCTGGCTATGGCTACACCTTC. Translating it yields CASSIQGSGYGYTF.

This chain links TRBV6-5 with TRBJ2-3; D call uncertain. Trimming removed 8 bases from V and 2 bases from J, with 11 bases in between. Germline V gene data show CDR1 as MNHEY and CDR2 as SVGAGI. The CDR3 is 13 amino acids. CDR3 in DNA: TGTGCCAGCGTCCCGAAACTCACAGATACGCAGTATTTT. This codes for CASVPKLTDTQYF.

The chain recombines TRBV20-1 with TRBJ2-5; 11 nucleotides agree with TRBD1. The CDR3 spans 16 residues. V lost 3 bases to trimming and J lost 4 bases; unmatched junction nucleotides: 10. In germline, CDR1 is DFQATT, CDR2 SNEGSKA (reference sequence). CDR3 protein: CSASTRTGGEIETQYF. The CDR3 coding sequence is TGCAGTGCTAGTACAAGGACAGGGGGCGAAATAGAGACCCAGTACTTC.

The chain recombines TRBV7-3 with TRBJ2-1; 8 bases fit TRBD2. There are 19 residues in the CDR3. Trimming cost V 0 bases and J 0 bases; bases outside gene matches: 10. The germline gives CDR1 SGHTA, CDR2 FQGTGA. The CDR3 sequence is CASSLTGLAGVSSYNEQFF. CDR3 sequence (DNA): TGTGCCAGCAGCTTAACGGGCCTAGCGGGCGTAAGCTCCTACAATGAGCAGTTCTTC.

The chain uses TRBV5-6 and TRBJ2-5; D is perhaps TRBD2 (5 bases). Germline V CDR1 and CDR2: SGHDT, YYEEEE. This CDR3 has 14 amino acids. The V end lost 0 bases, the J end lost 3 bases, and 9 bases lay between the germline ends. DNA for the CDR3: TGTGCCAGCAGCTTGGTTGCGACTAAAGAGACCCAGTACTTC. Its protein is CASSLVATKETQYF.

The chain uses TRBV19 and TRBJ2-7, with 7 bases identical to TRBD2. This CDR3 spans 16 amino acids. V shed 5 bases and J 3 bases; nucleotides not matched to a gene: 13. In germline, CDR1 is LNHDA, CDR2 SQIVND (reference sequence). The chain's CDR3 is CASSAAAGLPDYEQYF. The CDR3, as DNA: TGTGCCAGTAGTGCCGCGGCGGGACTACCAGACTACGAGCAGTACTTC.

This chain uses TRBV30 with TRBJ2-3; possible D gene TRBD1, 6 bases. The germline V gene encodes CDR1 GTSNPN and CDR2 SVGIG (reference sequence). CDR3 length equals 13 residues. Trimming stripped 5 bases from V and 4 bases from J, with 13 bases between. CDR3 region: CAWGTGRADTQYF. In DNA form, the CDR3 reads TGTGCCTGGGGAACAGGGCGGGCAGATACGCAGTATTTT.